This TCR beta chain was captured by sequencing in a study of OX40 agonist ivuxolimab in advanced cancers. Study summary: An anti-OX40 (CD134) antibody with agonistic activity, ivuxolimab, was administered to patients.

Only in-frame clones appear in the TCRdb table, and some are missing; sequencing was by immunoSEQ multiplex PCR. The sample shows approximately 48,000 clones, approximately 80% of them seen only once. The sequence was collected from an adult with an advanced solid tumor such as melanoma, head and neck, liver or kidney cancer. The starting material was CD4+ or CD8+ T cells sorted from blood, obtained in a trial of the OX40 agonist ivuxolimab.

The CDR3 reads CASSVVRGDYTGELFF. The CDR3 bases are TGTGCCAGCAGCGTAGTCAGAGGGGACTACACCGGGGAGCTGTTTTTT. The J gene is TRBJ2-2, the V gene TRBV9; possibly TRBD2 for D (6 bases). CDR3 length: 16 residues. V was clipped by 0 bases and J by 3 bases, with 12 bases between them. Germline V CDR1 and CDR2: SGDLS, YYNGEE.